The T cell receptor (beta chain) under discussion was sequenced for a study of Ad26.COV2.S vaccination and SARS-CoV-2 variants. Overall study context: Administration of Ad26.COV2.S was intramuscular, either once or twice 56 days apart.

Clones were read by immunoSEQ multiplex PCR, and TCRdb kept only the in-frame ones, dropping some. The sample includes 380,000 or so clones, 83% of them seen just once. In germline, CDR1 is SGHAT, CDR2 FQDESV (reference sequence). This CDR3 is built from 15 residues. J gave up 7 bases and V 4 bases, and 11 bases lay outside the gene matches. Treatment meaning: 19 received Ad26.COV2.S at low or high dose, single or two shots; several received placebo; per-sample allocation not given. Sampling was done on day 63 after the first vaccine or placebo injection. This vaccine is an Ad26 vector that expresses the Wuhan-strain SARS-CoV-2 spike.

The source was peripheral blood, collected in a trial of Ad26.COV2.S vaccine versus placebo. V gene TRBV11-1 combines with J gene TRBJ1-2; 8 nucleotides match TRBD1. The sequence came from a person between 18 and 65 years old who received the Ad26.COV2.S COVID-19 vaccine or a placebo. The CDR3 region has the DNA TGTGCCAGCAGCTCGGACAGGGCTGTACTGGGTGGCTACACCTTC. Its protein is CASSSDRAVLGGYTF. Filled out from reference TRBV11-1 and TRBJ1-2, the complete variable domain reads EAEVAQSPRYKITEKSQAVAFWCDPISGHATLYWYRQILGQGPELLVQFQDESVVDDSQLPKDRFSAERLKGVDSTLKIQPAELGDSAMYLCASSSDRAVLGGYTFGSGTRLTVV.